These T cell receptor beta chains were read from a single sample in a study of blood T cell repertoires in COVID-19. Assay used: immunoSEQ multiplex PCR; TCRdb lists only in-frame clones, some missing. The sample lists roughly 180,000 clones, about 84% occurring once. Material: peripheral blood. These receptors came from a human donor in a cohort sampled during active COVID-19. Each CDR3 is given with its conserved first and last residue. The order of the fields is V gene, clone size, J gene, D gene, CDR3 protein, CDR3 DNA. A D gene is named only where the DNA matches it firmly. Expanded clones get a size class; other rows say once, few or many, or leave the size out.

v_gene: TRBV24-1; abundance: -; j_gene: TRBJ1-4; d_gene: -; CDR3aa: CATSGQGEQEKLFF; CDR3nt: TGTGCCACCAGTGGCCAGGGTGAACAGGAGAAACTGTTTTTT
v_gene: TRBV5-1; abundance: -; j_gene: TRBJ1-1; d_gene: -; CDR3aa: CASSSGLNTEAFF; CDR3nt: TGCGCCAGCAGCTCCGGACTTAACACTGAAGCTTTCTTT
v_gene: TRBV5-8; abundance: -; j_gene: TRBJ2-7; d_gene: -; CDR3aa: CASSPRVSSYEQYF; CDR3nt: TGTGCCAGCAGCCCCAGGGTGAGCTCCTACGAGCAGTACTTC
v_gene: TRBV4-1; abundance: -; j_gene: TRBJ1-5; d_gene: -; CDR3aa: CASSQDQGGNQPQHF; CDR3nt: TGCGCCAGCAGCCAAGATCAGGGAGGGAATCAGCCCCAGCATTTT
v_gene: TRBV6-5; abundance: -; j_gene: TRBJ2-4; d_gene: TRBD1; CDR3aa: CASSTGGSGGIQYF; CDR3nt: TGTGCCAGCAGCACAGGGGGCAGTGGGGGCATTCAGTACTTC
v_gene: TRBV2; abundance: -; j_gene: TRBJ1-5; d_gene: TRBD1; CDR3aa: CASSTGQGNQPQHF; CDR3nt: TGTGCCAGCAGTACCGGACAGGGCAATCAGCCCCAGCATTTT
v_gene: TRBV11-3; abundance: few; j_gene: TRBJ2-2; d_gene: -; CDR3aa: CASSPRATSGELFF; CDR3nt: TGTGCCAGCAGCCCGCGCGCTACTTCAGGGGAGCTGTTTTTT
v_gene: TRBV19; abundance: -; j_gene: TRBJ1-2; d_gene: -; CDR3aa: CASSRELDYGYTF; CDR3nt: TGTGCCAGTAGTCGGGAGTTAGACTATGGCTACACCTTC
v_gene: TRBV6-6; abundance: few; j_gene: TRBJ1-2; d_gene: -; CDR3aa: CASSRDYYGYTF; CDR3nt: TGTGCCAGCAGCAGGGATTACTATGGCTACACCTTC
v_gene: TRBV2; abundance: -; j_gene: TRBJ2-5; d_gene: -; CDR3aa: CASSPDSNQETQYF; CDR3nt: TGTGCCAGCAGTCCGGACAGTAACCAAGAGACCCAGTACTTC
v_gene: TRBV30; abundance: -; j_gene: TRBJ1-6; d_gene: TRBD1; CDR3aa: CAWSEEGAVLSPLHF; CDR3nt: TGTGCCTGGAGTGAAGAGGGGGCCGTACTTTCACCCCTCCACTTT
v_gene: TRBV14; abundance: -; j_gene: TRBJ2-3; d_gene: -; CDR3aa: CASSQTRGSSTDTQYF; CDR3nt: TGTGCCAGCAGCCAAACCCGGGGTTCTAGCACAGATACGCAGTATTTT
v_gene: TRBV4-1; abundance: -; j_gene: TRBJ2-5; d_gene: -; CDR3aa: CASSQVFQETQYF; CDR3nt: TGCGCCAGCAGCCAAGTATTCCAAGAGACCCAGTACTTC
v_gene: TRBV5-6; abundance: -; j_gene: TRBJ1-2; d_gene: -; CDR3aa: CASSFISRPNYGYTF; CDR3nt: TGTGCCAGCAGCTTTATTTCTAGGCCGAACTATGGCTACACCTTC
v_gene: TRBV9; abundance: -; j_gene: TRBJ1-4; d_gene: -; CDR3aa: CASSVEGRVVEKLFF; CDR3nt: TGTGCCAGCAGCGTAGAGGGCAGGGTGGTTGAAAAACTGTTTTTT
v_gene: TRBV9; abundance: -; j_gene: TRBJ1-2; d_gene: -; CDR3aa: CASSANSDPTWASGYTF; CDR3nt: TGTGCCAGCAGCGCAAATTCGGACCCCACCTGGGCTAGCGGCTACACCTTC
v_gene: TRBV6-1; abundance: -; j_gene: TRBJ1-2; d_gene: TRBD1; CDR3aa: CASSEGGTEYNGYTF; CDR3nt: TGTGCCAGCAGTGAAGGGGGGACAGAATATAATGGCTACACCTTC
v_gene: TRBV11-3; abundance: -; j_gene: TRBJ1-1; d_gene: TRBD1; CDR3aa: CASSLGTDEAFF; CDR3nt: TGTGCCAGCAGCCTCGGGACAGATGAAGCTTTCTTT
v_gene: TRBV14; abundance: -; j_gene: TRBJ1-1; d_gene: TRBD1; CDR3aa: CASSRGTRWSEAFF; CDR3nt: TGTGCCAGCTCCAGGGGGACCAGGTGGAGTGAAGCTTTCTTT
v_gene: TRBV7-9; abundance: -; j_gene: TRBJ1-2; d_gene: -; CDR3aa: CASSLVGPGYTF; CDR3nt: TGTGCCAGCAGCTTAGTGGGGCCGGGCTACACCTTC
v_gene: TRBV6-1; abundance: -; j_gene: TRBJ2-5; d_gene: -; CDR3aa: CASSDGGTGETQYF; CDR3nt: TGTGCCAGCAGTGACGGGGGAACAGGAGAGACCCAGTACTTC
v_gene: TRBV5-4; abundance: few; j_gene: TRBJ2-5; d_gene: -; CDR3aa: CASSLGPTRETQYF; CDR3nt: TGTGCCAGCAGCTTGGGTCCTACCAGGGAGACCCAGTACTTC
v_gene: TRBV6-2/TRBV6-3; abundance: -; j_gene: TRBJ1-1; d_gene: -; CDR3aa: CASSPGQPEAFF; CDR3nt: TGTGCCAGCAGCCCTGGACAGCCTGAAGCTTTCTTT
v_gene: TRBV6-5; abundance: -; j_gene: TRBJ1-1; d_gene: -; CDR3aa: CASRPVTNTEAFF; CDR3nt: TGTGCCAGCAGGCCGGTCACGAACACTGAAGCTTTCTTT
v_gene: TRBV6-6; abundance: -; j_gene: TRBJ2-2; d_gene: -; CDR3aa: CASSRQGTTNTGELFF; CDR3nt: TGTGCCAGCAGTCGACAGGGGACTACGAACACCGGGGAGCTGTTTTTT
v_gene: TRBV12-3/TRBV12-4; abundance: -; j_gene: TRBJ1-1; d_gene: TRBD1; CDR3aa: CASSLGGPTEAFF; CDR3nt: TGTGCCAGCAGTCTAGGGGGCCCCACTGAAGCTTTCTTT
v_gene: TRBV5-1; abundance: -; j_gene: TRBJ2-7; d_gene: -; CDR3aa: CASSLAGGVPYEQYF; CDR3nt: TGCGCCAGCAGCTTGGCCGGGGGAGTCCCATACGAGCAGTACTTC
v_gene: TRBV27; abundance: -; j_gene: TRBJ1-1; d_gene: TRBD1; CDR3aa: CASSFSGTANTEAFF; CDR3nt: TGTGCCAGCAGTTTCTCCGGGACAGCCAACACTGAAGCTTTCTTT
v_gene: TRBV5-4; abundance: -; j_gene: TRBJ1-4; d_gene: -; CDR3aa: CASSLWGGNEKLFF; CDR3nt: TGTGCCAGCAGCTTGTGGGGGGGGAATGAAAAACTGTTTTTT
v_gene: TRBV2; abundance: -; j_gene: TRBJ2-7; d_gene: TRBD1; CDR3aa: CASRQGTAFYEQYF; CDR3nt: TGTGCCAGCCGACAGGGAACGGCTTTCTACGAGCAGTACTTC
v_gene: TRBV6-1; abundance: -; j_gene: TRBJ1-2; d_gene: TRBD1; CDR3aa: CASSEPDRGLGYTF; CDR3nt: TGTGCCAGCAGTGAACCTGACAGGGGGCTTGGCTACACCTTC
v_gene: TRBV5-1; abundance: -; j_gene: TRBJ2-2; d_gene: -; CDR3aa: CASSQQGSGTGELFF; CDR3nt: TGCGCCAGCAGCCAGCAGGGATCGGGCACCGGGGAGCTGTTTTTT
v_gene: TRBV30; abundance: -; j_gene: TRBJ2-7; d_gene: TRBD1; CDR3aa: CAGQTGGDYEQYF; CDR3nt: TGTGCCGGACAGACAGGGGGCGACTACGAGCAGTACTTC
v_gene: TRBV30; abundance: once; j_gene: TRBJ1-6; d_gene: -; CDR3aa: CAWSVGQGNSPLHF; CDR3nt: TGTGCCTGGAGTGTCGGGCAGGGGAATTCACCCCTCCACTTT
v_gene: TRBV10-3; abundance: -; j_gene: TRBJ1-2; d_gene: -; CDR3aa: CAITGPGKDYGYTF; CDR3nt: TGTGCCATCACCGGGCCAGGGAAGGACTATGGCTACACCTTC
v_gene: TRBV13; abundance: -; j_gene: TRBJ1-1; d_gene: TRBD1; CDR3aa: CASSLGTVAFF; CDR3nt: TGTGCCAGCAGCTTGGGGACAGTAGCTTTCTTT